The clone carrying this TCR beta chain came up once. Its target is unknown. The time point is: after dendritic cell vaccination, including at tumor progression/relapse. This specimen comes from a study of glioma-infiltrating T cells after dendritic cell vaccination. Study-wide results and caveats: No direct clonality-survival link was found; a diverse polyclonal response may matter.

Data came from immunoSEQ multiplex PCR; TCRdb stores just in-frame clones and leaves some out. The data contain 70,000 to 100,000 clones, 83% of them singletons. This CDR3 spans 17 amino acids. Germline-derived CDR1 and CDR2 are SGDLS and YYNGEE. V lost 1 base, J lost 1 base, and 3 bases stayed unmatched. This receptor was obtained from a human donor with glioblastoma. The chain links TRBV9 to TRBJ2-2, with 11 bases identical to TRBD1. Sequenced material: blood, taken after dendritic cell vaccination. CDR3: CASSVRTGGMNTGELFF. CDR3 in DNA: TGTGCCAGCAGCGTAAGGACAGGGGGCATGAACACCGGGGAGCTGTTTTTT.